These T cell receptor beta chains were read from a single sample in a study of read filtering for tumor transcriptome and immune sequencing. TCRdb processed the reads anew with MiXCR; each CDR3 protein has one entry. Here the sample spans 35,000 to 50,000 distinct CDR3 sequences, around 20% being singletons. The sample consisted of a population of CD138-negative cells sorted from bone marrow. The receptors originated from a donor aged 40 or older with multiple myeloma. CDR3s include the opening cysteine and the closing phenylalanine or tryptophan. D genes are given only for firm matches. Clone size, where shown, is once, few, many, or a class for clones that have expanded.

v_call,j_call,clone_size,d_call,cdr3_nt,cdr3_aa
TRBV28,TRBJ2-1,many,.,TGTGCCAGCAGTTTATGGATTGAGCAGTTCTTC,CASSLWIEQFF
TRBV7-9,TRBJ2-2,many,.,TGTGCCACCCGAACAGGGTTACCCGGGGAGCTGTTTTTT,CATRTGLPGELFF
TRBV6-5,TRBJ2-7,many,TRBD2,TGTGCCAGCAGTTACTCTGGGGGGGAGGGCCACGAGCAGTACTTC,CASSYSGGEGHEQYF
TRBV5-1,TRBJ2-3,many,.,TGCGCCAGCAGCTATCGCGCGGCCACAGATACGCAGTATTTT,CASSYRAATDTQYF
TRBV2,TRBJ2-1,.,.,TGTGCCAGCAGTCTATCGGGAGAAGACAATGAACAGTTCTTC,CASSLSGEDNEQFF
TRBV5-1,TRBJ1-2,many,TRBD1,TGCGCCAGCGGGAGTGGACAGGGCGCTGGCTACACCTTC,CASGSGQGAGYTF
TRBV4-1,TRBJ1-4,many,TRBD1,TGCGCCAGCAGCCTACTACCGGGACAGGGGGAAGAAAAACTGTTTTTT,CASSLLPGQGEEKLFF
TRBV19,TRBJ2-2,.,.,TGTGCCAGTAGGAAAGGGAACACCGGGGAGCTGTTTTTT,CASRKGNTGELFF
TRBV20-1,TRBJ2-3,many,TRBD2,TGCAGTGCTCGAACCCCGCGAGGACTAGCGGGAGATGTTACAGATACGCAGTATTTT,CSARTPRGLAGDVTDTQYF
TRBV27,TRBJ2-7,.,.,TGTGCCAGCCGCCGGGACATCACCTACGAGCAGTACTTC,CASRRDITYEQYF
TRBV24-1,TRBJ1-6,.,TRBD1,TGTGCCACCAGTGAACCACGGGACAGGCAATTGTGGTCACCCCTCCACTTT,CATSEPRDRQLWSPLHF
TRBV2,TRBJ1-1,many,.,TGTGCCAGCAGTGGGGCAGTAGAAGCTTTCTTT,CASSGAVEAFF
TRBV28,TRBJ2-3,many,TRBD2,TGTGCCAGCAGTTCCCTAGGACTAGCGGGGGACACAGATACGCAGTATTTT,CASSSLGLAGDTDTQYF
TRBV3-1,TRBJ2-1,many,TRBD2,TGTGCCAGCGCACGGGGCGGGAGGTACAATGAGCAGTTCTTC,CASARGGRYNEQFF
TRBV6-2/TRBV6-3,TRBJ2-1,many,.,TGTGCCAGCAAGAGCAACTCCTACAATGAGCAGTTCTTC,CASKSNSYNEQFF
TRBV20-1,TRBJ1-5,many,.,TGCAGTGCTAGCTCCGGCGCGGGACTCATTAGCAATCAGCCCCAGCATTTT,CSASSGAGLISNQPQHF
TRBV10-3,TRBJ2-5,many,TRBD1,TGTGCCATCAGTGAGTCGATGGACAGGGGGCTCGAGACCCAGTACTTC,CAISESMDRGLETQYF
TRBV30,TRBJ2-7,many,TRBD2,TGTGCCTGGAGTGTACTTGCGGGAGGACCCTACGAGCAGTACTTC,CAWSVLAGGPYEQYF
TRBV13,TRBJ2-1,medium-sized,.,TGTGCCAGCAGCTTCGGACTTAACATCAATGAGCAGTTCTTC,CASSFGLNINEQFF
TRBV29-1,TRBJ2-7,many,TRBD2,TGCAGCGCCTCCGGGGGGATCCACGAGCAGTACTTC,CSASGGIHEQYF
TRBV6-1,TRBJ2-1,.,TRBD1,TGTGCCAGCAGAAGGACAGGGGGCGCTTACAATGAGCAGTTCTTC,CASRRTGGAYNEQFF
TRBV29-1,TRBJ2-2,many,TRBD2,TGCAGCGTTGTGGGGAGGGGAGGGACCGGGGAGCTGTTTTTT,CSVVGRGGTGELFF
TRBV29-1,TRBJ2-1,many,TRBD2,TGCAGCATAAGTTCGGGACTAGCGGGCAATGAGCAGTTCTTC,CSISSGLAGNEQFF
TRBV2,TRBJ2-5,many,.,TGTGCCAGCAGTGAACGAATGCCCTGGAGTAGCCAAGAGACCCAGTACTTC,CASSERMPWSSQETQYF
TRBV7-2,TRBJ2-1,medium-sized,TRBD2,TGTGCCAGCAGCTTACTGCCTAGCGGTTCGAACAATGAGCAGTTCTTC,CASSLLPSGSNNEQFF
TRBV6-2/TRBV6-3,TRBJ2-5,.,TRBD1,TGTGCCAGCAGTAAGAGCGGGACAGGGGGGGAGACCCAGTACTTC,CASSKSGTGGETQYF
TRBV7-2,TRBJ2-5,once,.,TGTGCCAGCAGCTTAGTGCCTCAAGAGACCCAGTACTTC,CASSLVPQETQYF
TRBV20-1,TRBJ2-1,many,TRBD2,TGCAGTGCTAGAGCTAGCGGGAGTATAGCCAATGAGCAGTTCTTC,CSARASGSIANEQFF
TRBV12-3/TRBV12-4,TRBJ2-3,many,TRBD1,TGTGCCAGCAGTTTAGAGGACAGGGGAACAGATACGCAGTATTTT,CASSLEDRGTDTQYF
TRBV7-9,TRBJ2-5,.,.,TGTGCCAGCAGCTTAGTAGAGACCCAGTACTTC,CASSLVETQYF